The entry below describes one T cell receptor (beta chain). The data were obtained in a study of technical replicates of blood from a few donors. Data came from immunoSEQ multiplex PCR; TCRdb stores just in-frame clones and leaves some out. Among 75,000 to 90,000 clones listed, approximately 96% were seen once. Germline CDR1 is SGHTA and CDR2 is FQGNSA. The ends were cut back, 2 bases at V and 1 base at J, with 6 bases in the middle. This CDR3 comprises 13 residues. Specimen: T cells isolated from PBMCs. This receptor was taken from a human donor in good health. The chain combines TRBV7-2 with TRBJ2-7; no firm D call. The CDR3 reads CASSLQRSYEQYF. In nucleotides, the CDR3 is TGTGCCAGCAGCTTACAGCGATCCTACGAGCAGTACTTC.